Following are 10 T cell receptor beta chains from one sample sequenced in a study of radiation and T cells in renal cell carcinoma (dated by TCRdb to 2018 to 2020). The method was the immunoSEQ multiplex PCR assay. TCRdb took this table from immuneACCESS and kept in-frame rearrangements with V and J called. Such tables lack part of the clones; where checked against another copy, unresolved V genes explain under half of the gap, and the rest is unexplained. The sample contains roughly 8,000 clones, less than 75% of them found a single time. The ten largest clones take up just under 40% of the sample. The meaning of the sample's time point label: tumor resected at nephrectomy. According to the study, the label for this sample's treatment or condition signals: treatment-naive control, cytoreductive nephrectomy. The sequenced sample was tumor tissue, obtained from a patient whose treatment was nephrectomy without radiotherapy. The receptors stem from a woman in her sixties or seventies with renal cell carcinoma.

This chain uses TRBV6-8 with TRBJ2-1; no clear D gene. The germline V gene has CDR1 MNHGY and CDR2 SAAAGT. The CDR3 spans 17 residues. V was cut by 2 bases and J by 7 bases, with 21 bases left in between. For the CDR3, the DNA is TGTGCCAGCAGTTACCCCCATGGATGGGCTCCCAGAAATGAGCAGTTCTTC. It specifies CASSYPHGWAPRNEQFF.

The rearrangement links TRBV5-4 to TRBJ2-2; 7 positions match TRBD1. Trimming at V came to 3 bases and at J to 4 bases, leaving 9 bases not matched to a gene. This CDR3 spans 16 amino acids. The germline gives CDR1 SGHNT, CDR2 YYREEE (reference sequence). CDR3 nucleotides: TGTGCCAGCAGCTCGACAGGGATTAAAGGCACCGGGGAGCTGTTTTTT. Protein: CASSSTGIKGTGELFF.

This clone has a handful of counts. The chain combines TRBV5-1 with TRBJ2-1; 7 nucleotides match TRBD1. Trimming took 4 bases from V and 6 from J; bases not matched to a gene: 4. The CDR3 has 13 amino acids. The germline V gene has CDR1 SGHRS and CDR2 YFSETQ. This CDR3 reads CASSLRTGNEQFF. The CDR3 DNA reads TGCGCCAGCAGCCTCAGGACAGGCAATGAGCAGTTCTTC.

The CDR3 DNA follows: TGTGCCAGTAGCAACGCCGGGACTGCCAATTCACCCCTCCACTTT. Translating gives CASSNAGTANSPLHF. This chain uses TRBV19 with TRBJ1-6; maybe TRBD1 (5 bases). Looked up from germline, CDR1 is LNHDA and CDR2 is SQIVND (reference sequence). V lost 6 bases and J lost 7, with 16 bases in between. The CDR3 consists of 15 residues.

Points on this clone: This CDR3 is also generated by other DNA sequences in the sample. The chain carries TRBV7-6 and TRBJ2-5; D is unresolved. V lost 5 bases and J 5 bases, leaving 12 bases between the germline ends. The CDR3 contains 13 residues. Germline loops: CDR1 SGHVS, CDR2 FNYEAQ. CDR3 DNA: TGTGCCAGCAGCCTATCGGGCCGGGAGACCCAGTACTTC. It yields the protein CASSLSGRETQYF. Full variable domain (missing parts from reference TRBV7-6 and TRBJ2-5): GAGVSQSPRYKVTKRGQDVALRCDPISGHVSLYWYRQALGQGPEFLTYFNYEAQQDKSGLPNDRFSAERPEGSISTLTIQRTEQRDSAMYRCASSLSGRETQYFGPGTRLLVL.

This CDR3 reads CAISAGYGNTEAFF. The CDR3, as DNA: TGTGCCATCAGTGCTGGGTATGGGAACACTGAAGCTTTCTTT. The chain employs TRBV10-3 and TRBJ1-1, with unresolved D. This CDR3 has 14 amino acids. The germline V gene has CDR1 ENHRY and CDR2 SYGVKD. V was shortened by 4 bases and J by 1 base, with 10 bases between the two germline ends.

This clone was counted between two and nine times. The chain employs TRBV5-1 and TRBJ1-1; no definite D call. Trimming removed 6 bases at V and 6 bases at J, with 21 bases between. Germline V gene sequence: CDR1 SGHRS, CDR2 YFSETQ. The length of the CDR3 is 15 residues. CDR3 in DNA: TGCGCCAGCACCGACCGAGCGGGTCCTGATGCTGAAGCTTTCTTT. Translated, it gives CASTDRAGPDAEAFF.

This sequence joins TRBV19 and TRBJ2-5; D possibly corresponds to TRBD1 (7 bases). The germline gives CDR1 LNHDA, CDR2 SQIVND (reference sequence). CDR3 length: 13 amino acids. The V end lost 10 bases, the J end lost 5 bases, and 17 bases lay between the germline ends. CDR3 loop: CATAGTVGETQYF. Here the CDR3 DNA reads TGTGCCACTGCGGGGACAGTTGGGGAGACCCAGTACTTC.

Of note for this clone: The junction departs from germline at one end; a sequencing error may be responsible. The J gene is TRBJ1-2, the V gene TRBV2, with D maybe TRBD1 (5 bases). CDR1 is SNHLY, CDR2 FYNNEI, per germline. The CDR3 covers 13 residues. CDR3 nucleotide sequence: TGTGCCAGCAGCGAAGTAAAGGGGTTTGGCTACACCTTC. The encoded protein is CASSEVKGFGYTF.

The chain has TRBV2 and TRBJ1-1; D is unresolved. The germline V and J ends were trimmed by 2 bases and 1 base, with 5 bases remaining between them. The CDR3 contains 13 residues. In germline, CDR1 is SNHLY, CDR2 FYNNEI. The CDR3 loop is CASSENENTEAFF. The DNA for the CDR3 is TGTGCCAGCAGTGAAAACGAGAACACTGAAGCTTTCTTT.